These 10 T cell receptor beta chains were all obtained from the same sample, sequenced in a study of blood T cell repertoires in COVID-19. Produced via immunoSEQ multiplex PCR; TCRdb's table is partial and in-frame only. This sample yields 88,000 or so clones, of which about 85% are seen a single time; approximately 22% belongs to the top ten. Source material: peripheral blood. The receptors were gathered from a human donor in a cohort sampled during active COVID-19.

The V call is TRBV28, the J call TRBJ2-3, with 12 positions matching TRBD2. There are 18 residues in the CDR3. The germline gives CDR1 MDHEN, CDR2 SYDVKM. V was pared by 5 bases and J by 1 base, with 10 bases of the junction left unmatched. CDR3 loop: CASSAPRWTSGGTDTQYF. CDR3 DNA: TGTGCCAGCAGTGCCCCGCGCTGGACTAGCGGGGGCACAGATACGCAGTATTTT.

The V call is TRBV6-5, the J call TRBJ2-3; 8 nucleotides agree with TRBD1. CDR1 and CDR2 (germline): MNHEY, SVGAGI. This CDR3 contains 15 residues. The junction had 9 bases not matched to a gene; V was cut back by 6 bases and J by 4 bases. CDR3 amino acids: CASRTVTGDSDTQYF. Here the CDR3 DNA reads TGTGCCAGCAGGACAGTGACAGGGGATTCAGATACGCAGTATTTT.

This clone came up many times. The rearrangement joins TRBV27 to TRBJ2-1; 8 nucleotides line up with TRBD1. The CDR3 is 15 amino acids. V shed 8 bases and J 9 bases; nucleotides not matched to a gene: 15. Germline loops: CDR1 MNHEY, CDR2 SMNVEV (reference sequence). The CDR3 loop reads CASGLWEDRVGEQFF. DNA of the CDR3: TGTGCCAGCGGATTATGGGAGGACAGGGTGGGTGAGCAGTTCTTC.

The V gene is TRBV11-3, the J gene TRBJ2-4, with 14 bases that match TRBD2. The germline V gene has CDR1 SGHNT and CDR2 YENEEA. The CDR3 runs to 20 residues. V lost 0 bases and J lost 1; bases outside the gene matches: 8. CDR3 protein: CASSLEVGTSGRLAKNIQYF. CDR3 nucleotide sequence: TGTGCCAGCAGCTTAGAGGTGGGGACTAGCGGGAGATTGGCCAAAAACATTCAGTACTTC.

This rearrangement joins TRBV3-1 (or the pseudogene TRBV3-2) to TRBJ1-4, with 9 bases that match TRBD1. The V segment lost 4 bases and the J segment 2 bases; nucleotides outside the gene matches: 11. The CDR3 loop spans 18 amino acids. The V gene's germline CDR1 is LGHDT and CDR2 YNNKEL (reference sequence). This CDR3 is CASSPDRDRAWTNEKLFF. Written as DNA, the CDR3 is TGTGCCAGCAGCCCCGATCGGGACAGGGCTTGGACTAATGAAAAACTGTTTTTT.

This chain links TRBV15 with TRBJ2-2, with D possibly TRBD2 on 6 matching bases. Trimming took off 1 base at V and 3 bases at J, with 6 bases between the two ends. CDR1 and CDR2 (germline): LNHNV, YYDKDF (reference sequence). This CDR3 is built from 14 residues. The DNA for the CDR3 is TGTGCCACCAGCAGAGGGGGGGACACCGGGGAGCTGTTTTTT. This encodes CATSRGGDTGELFF.

This clone is a singleton in its sample. The chain employs TRBV29-1 and TRBJ1-3; tentatively, D is TRBD1 (5 bases). This CDR3 region has 12 residues. The germline V and J ends were trimmed by 5 bases and 2 bases, with 7 bases remaining between them. Per germline, CDR1 SQVTM and CDR2 ANQGSEA. The CDR3 protein is CSVLTAGNTIYF. The DNA of the CDR3 is TGCAGCGTTTTGACAGCTGGAAACACCATATATTTT.

V is TRBV5-1 and J is TRBJ2-1; tentative D call: TRBD2 (5 bases). Germline assignment: CDR1 SGHRS and CDR2 YFSETQ. V lost 1 base, J lost 6 bases, and 11 bases lay in between. This CDR3 has 14 amino acids. The CDR3 DNA is TGCGCCAGCAGCTTGCCCCCCGGAGGCAATGAGCAGTTCTTC. This translates into CASSLPPGGNEQFF.

The rearrangement uses TRBV2 and TRBJ2-1; D uncertain. The CDR3 is 13 amino acids. Per germline, CDR1 SNHLY and CDR2 FYNNEI. V gave up 2 bases and J gave up 4 bases, with 6 bases separating them. CDR3 sequence reads: CASSEPFYNEQFF. The CDR3 coding sequence is TGTGCCAGCAGTGAACCTTTTTACAATGAGCAGTTCTTC.

This clone was seen only once. CDR3 residues: CASSGTGAKNIQYF. The CDR3 DNA reads as TGTGCCAGCAGCGGGACAGGAGCCAAAAACATTCAGTACTTC. This chain links TRBV5-6 with TRBJ2-4; 8 nucleotides agree with TRBD1. J gave up 0 bases and V 4 bases, and 0 bases lay outside the gene matches. The CDR3 covers 14 residues. Germline CDR1 is SGHDT and CDR2 is YYEEEE.